Reported below is one TCR beta chain. No cognate antigen has been identified for it. No much larger clonotype is one base removed from it; base qualities were not supplied. Trimming at the junction amounts to 2 bases on V and 7 bases on J, and the germline ends lie 11 bases apart. From the cysteine up to the phenylalanine, the CDR3 has a length of 14 residues. The CDR3 DNA has 42 bases and is translated from base 1. The germline V gene (reference sequence) yields MNHEY for CDR1 and SMNVEV for CDR2. The source of the sample is a study of blood T cells in healthy people across ages (dated by TCRdb to the mid-2010s). Study-wide context: In model experiments, roughly one uniquely barcoded TCR beta cDNA molecule per two T cells was captured by template switching. Age-related changes in TCR beta repertoire diversity were measured in the study by deep sequencing normalized with unique cDNA molecular identifiers. Donors were grouped into four age groups: young (average approximately 15 years), middle-aged (roughly 37), aged (approximately 58) and long-lived (approximately 81). To avoid experimental bias, donors of different ages were randomly spread across the sequencing lanes. Using the same blood draw, the study looked at two additional independent replicas of 1 million unique cDNA reads for two donors, one aged 18 to 30 and the other aged 80 or older. The paper's findings and limits, for the study overall: Because the CMV infection status of the donors was unknown, age-related changes in expanded clonotypes may potentially have been confounded. Conclusive comparison of naive and antigen-experienced compartments was prevented by the profiling of bulk unsorted PBMCs. Observed TCR beta diversity per million T cells fell roughly linearly with age, and a significant reduction was already apparent by age around 40. Estimates of total diversity based on one million sequenced T cells were regarded as lower bounds and as underestimates. The percentage of naive T cells measured by flow cytometry correlated strongly with observed TCR beta diversity. The long-lived group showed more naive CD4+ T cells, fewer expanded clones and increased TCR diversity than the aged group, suggesting age selection.

Libraries were made using 5' RACE. The run used an Illumina HiSeq 2500. A second PCR of roughly 6 to 11 cycles was run with a J-beta primer mix and a sample-barcoded 5' primer. A template-switch 5' adaptor carrying 12 random nucleotides introduced a unique molecular identifier onto each TCR beta cDNA molecule. At least 2.5 million CDR3-containing paired-end reads were obtained from each sample. All of the RNA was converted into first-strand cDNA using the Mint cDNA synthesis kit, with a TRBC-specific oligonucleotide serving as the primer. After uracil-DNA glycosylase treatment, a first 18-cycle PCR used universal primers M1SS and BC2_uni_R on all cDNA. Turning to the authors' computational methods: For normalization, 1 million high-quality reads were randomly selected from each sample, with every read carrying a distinct molecular identifier. Instead of being binned into consensus sequences, reads with shared molecular identifiers were discarded. MiTCR, with a Q25 quality threshold and the strictest error-elimination algorithm, was used for CDR3 identification, clonotype clustering and error correction. Lower-bound total TCR beta diversity was estimated with a nonparametric unseen species model using Euler transformation. The raw public reads went through TCRdb reprocessing: fastp at Q25, MiXCR clone calling, in-frame beta chains kept. Here each entry gathers all rows of one CDR3 protein and keeps the most common genes and DNA. What appears here as the V and J calls and clone size reflects TCRdb's work, not the paper's. This sample is represented by 600,000 or so distinct CDR3 sequences; about 21% of them were singletons. 3.5% to 4% of the sample goes to the ten largest clones.

Donors were roughly 40 systemically healthy Caucasian individuals from Russia aged roughly 6 to 100 years. Each donor gave 8 to 10 milliliters of peripheral blood, drawn into EDTA-treated Vacutainer tubes. Ficoll-Paque density-gradient centrifugation was used to isolate PBMCs, with at least 6.5 million obtained per sample. Total RNA, at least 6 micrograms per sample, was extracted from PBMCs with Trizol reagent. The percentages of naive CD45RAhigh/CD27high T cells were determined by flow cytometry on a PBMC aliquot from every donor. This TCR was recovered from a man between 65 and 80 years old in good health. This sequence uses TRBV27 and TRBJ1-4; matching of 5 bases hints at TRBD1 as the D gene. The specimen was blood. CDR3 sequence: CASSLTGRGEKLFF. The DNA sequence is TGTGCCAGCAGTTTAACGGGACGGGGTGAAAAACTGTTTTTT. The variable domain in full, with residues beyond the CDR3 obtained from the reference TRBV27 and TRBJ1-4 genes, is EAQVTQNPRYLITVTGKKLTVTCSQNMNHEYMSWYRQDPGLGLRQIYYSMNVEVTDKGDVPEGYKVSRKEKRNFPLILESPSPNQTSLYFCASSLTGRGEKLFFGSGTQLSVL.